A selection of T cell receptor beta chains follows, all from one sample in a study of blood T cells in healthy people across ages. Each CDR3 protein is one row after TCRdb ran MiXCR on the 5' RACE reads. The repertoire has about 1,800,000 distinct CDR3 sequences, approximately 30% of them found once; the top ten carry roughly 8%. The specimen was blood. All receptors come from a woman aged 25 to 39 in good health. Both conserved end residues are part of each CDR3. The order of the fields is CDR3 protein, CDR3 DNA, D gene, clone size, J gene, V gene. The D gene is left open where the match is weak. For some rows the clone size is stated as once, few or many, or as a class when expanded; others skip it.

cdr3_aa: CASSPRGGVSTDTQYF; cdr3_nt: TGTGCCAGCAGTCCCCGGGGAGGGGTTAGCACAGATACGCAGTATTTT; d_call: TRBD2; clone_size: -; j_call: TRBJ2-3; v_call: TRBV6-6
cdr3_aa: CATSRGDGPRVYEQYF; cdr3_nt: TGTGCCACCAGCAGAGGGGATGGACCCCGGGTTTACGAGCAGTACTTC; d_call: -; clone_size: few; j_call: TRBJ2-7; v_call: TRBV15
cdr3_aa: CSGGGRDTQYF; cdr3_nt: TGCAGTGGAGGAGGCCGGGATACGCAGTATTTT; d_call: -; clone_size: many; j_call: TRBJ2-3; v_call: TRBV29-1
cdr3_aa: CSARAPRPTFYNEQFF; cdr3_nt: TGCAGTGCTAGAGCCCCAAGGCCTACCTTTTACAATGAGCAGTTCTTC; d_call: -; clone_size: few; j_call: TRBJ2-1; v_call: TRBV20-1
cdr3_aa: CASSQAVGTGVDEQYF; cdr3_nt: TGCGCCAGCAGCCAAGCCGTCGGGACAGGGGTTGACGAGCAGTACTTC; d_call: TRBD1; clone_size: many; j_call: TRBJ2-7; v_call: TRBV4-1
cdr3_aa: CASSPRGGGGWNTEAFF; cdr3_nt: TGTGCCAGCAGCCCCCGTGGCGGGGGCGGTTGGAACACTGAAGCTTTCTTT; d_call: -; clone_size: -; j_call: TRBJ1-1; v_call: TRBV3-1
cdr3_aa: CASSQDFGPLSTGYTF; cdr3_nt: TGCGCCAGCAGCCAAGATTTCGGACCTCTGAGTACTGGCTACACCTTC; d_call: -; clone_size: -; j_call: TRBJ1-2; v_call: TRBV4-3
cdr3_aa: CASSATSGGSTDTQYF; cdr3_nt: TGCGCCAGCAGCGCCACTAGCGGGGGTAGCACAGATACGCAGTATTTT; d_call: TRBD2; clone_size: many; j_call: TRBJ2-3; v_call: TRBV5-1
cdr3_aa: CASSGLPTSYEQYF; cdr3_nt: TGTGCCAGCAGCGGGCTACCAACCTCCTACGAGCAGTACTTC; d_call: -; clone_size: -; j_call: TRBJ2-7; v_call: TRBV5-6
cdr3_aa: CASCGGNQPQHF; cdr3_nt: TGTGCCAGCTGCGGAGGCAATCAGCCCCAGCATTTT; d_call: -; clone_size: -; j_call: TRBJ1-5; v_call: TRBV28
cdr3_aa: CASSSGSLRDSPLHF; cdr3_nt: TGTGCCAGCAGCTCCGGGTCTCTGAGGGATTCACCCCTCCACTTT; d_call: -; clone_size: many; j_call: TRBJ1-6; v_call: TRBV7-9
cdr3_aa: CASEPTSGWNTGELFF; cdr3_nt: TGTGCCAGCGAACCTACTAGCGGGTGGAACACCGGGGAGCTGTTTTTT; d_call: TRBD2; clone_size: few; j_call: TRBJ2-2; v_call: TRBV3-1
cdr3_aa: CASTPREGRRADTQYF; cdr3_nt: TGTGCCAGCACTCCCCGGGAAGGGCGGCGCGCAGATACGCAGTATTTT; d_call: -; clone_size: few; j_call: TRBJ2-3; v_call: TRBV6-1
cdr3_aa: CASTPGGRLYQPQHF; cdr3_nt: TGTGCCAGCACTCCGGGAGGACGGTTGTATCAGCCCCAGCATTTT; d_call: -; clone_size: -; j_call: TRBJ1-5; v_call: TRBV28
cdr3_aa: CASSFLAADTQYF; cdr3_nt: TGCGCCAGCAGCTTCCTAGCGGCAGATACGCAGTATTTT; d_call: TRBD2; clone_size: few; j_call: TRBJ2-3; v_call: TRBV5-1
cdr3_aa: CASSYEGGKYNEQFF; cdr3_nt: TGTGCCAGCAGTTACGAGGGCGGGAAGTACAATGAGCAGTTCTTC; d_call: -; clone_size: -; j_call: TRBJ2-1; v_call: TRBV6-6
cdr3_aa: CAISGGTGYEQYF; cdr3_nt: TGTGCCATCAGTGGTGGGACAGGCTACGAGCAGTACTTC; d_call: TRBD1; clone_size: many; j_call: TRBJ2-7; v_call: TRBV10-3
cdr3_aa: CASSHLGRGFYEQYF; cdr3_nt: TGTGCCAGCAGCCACCTAGGACGGGGGTTCTACGAGCAGTACTTC; d_call: -; clone_size: few; j_call: TRBJ2-7; v_call: TRBV7-9
cdr3_aa: CASTPDISSADTQYF; cdr3_nt: TGTGCCAGCACCCCGGACATATCTAGCGCAGATACGCAGTATTTT; d_call: -; clone_size: -; j_call: TRBJ2-3; v_call: TRBV25-1
cdr3_aa: CASSEDLYPGTLYNEQFF; cdr3_nt: TGTGCCAGCAGTGAAGACCTATACCCCGGGACTCTATACAATGAGCAGTTCTTC; d_call: -; clone_size: -; j_call: TRBJ2-1; v_call: TRBV6-1
cdr3_aa: CASSESGAKNIQYF; cdr3_nt: TGTGCCAGCAGTGAATCGGGGGCCAAAAACATTCAGTACTTC; d_call: -; clone_size: -; j_call: TRBJ2-4; v_call: TRBV25-1
cdr3_aa: CASSVVSGTDTQYF; cdr3_nt: TGTGCCAGCAGTGTCGTCTCGGGGACGGATACGCAGTATTTT; d_call: -; clone_size: few; j_call: TRBJ2-3; v_call: TRBV2
cdr3_aa: CASSLIQENTEAFF; cdr3_nt: TGTGCCAGCAGTTTAATTCAAGAGAACACTGAAGCTTTCTTT; d_call: -; clone_size: few; j_call: TRBJ1-1; v_call: TRBV5-1
cdr3_aa: CAILRIRDSSYEQYF; cdr3_nt: TGTGCCATCCTAAGGATCCGGGACAGCTCCTACGAGCAGTACTTC; d_call: TRBD1; clone_size: -; j_call: TRBJ2-7; v_call: TRBV10-3
cdr3_aa: CASSLNRVNEQFF; cdr3_nt: TGCGCCAGCAGTCTAAACAGGGTAAATGAGCAGTTCTTC; d_call: -; clone_size: many; j_call: TRBJ2-1; v_call: TRBV12-3/TRBV12-4
cdr3_aa: CASSLAVWTGNTEAFF; cdr3_nt: TGTGCCAGCAGCCTGGCCGTTTGGACGGGGAACACTGAAGCTTTCTTT; d_call: -; clone_size: few; j_call: TRBJ1-1; v_call: TRBV5-5
cdr3_aa: CASSFTGTVDYGYTF; cdr3_nt: TGCGCCAGCAGCTTTACCGGGACAGTCGACTATGGCTACACCTTC; d_call: TRBD1; clone_size: -; j_call: TRBJ1-2; v_call: TRBV5-1
cdr3_aa: CATAVNWGYTF; cdr3_nt: TGTGCCACGGCGGTCAATTGGGGCTACACCTTC; d_call: -; clone_size: few; j_call: TRBJ1-2; v_call: TRBV19
cdr3_aa: CASRDRDTEAFF; cdr3_nt: TGTGCCAGCAGGGATCGGGACACTGAAGCTTTCTTT; d_call: -; clone_size: -; j_call: TRBJ1-1; v_call: TRBV6-2/TRBV6-3
cdr3_aa: CSARVRLAGPGEQYF; cdr3_nt: TGCAGTGCTAGAGTCCGACTAGCGGGGCCGGGGGAGCAGTACTTC; d_call: TRBD2; clone_size: many; j_call: TRBJ2-7; v_call: TRBV20-1
cdr3_aa: CASSQDRGGNNEQFF; cdr3_nt: TGCGCCAGCAGCCAAGATAGGGGCGGGAACAATGAGCAGTTCTTC; d_call: -; clone_size: -; j_call: TRBJ2-1; v_call: TRBV4-3
cdr3_aa: CASSPDGGTTQYF; cdr3_nt: TGTGCCAGCTCACCGGATGGGGGCACTACGCAGTATTTT; d_call: -; clone_size: -; j_call: TRBJ2-3; v_call: TRBV18
cdr3_aa: CASRLRGPAFF; cdr3_nt: TGTGCCAGCAGGCTCCGGGGGCCAGCTTTCTTT; d_call: -; clone_size: -; j_call: TRBJ1-1; v_call: TRBV12-3/TRBV12-4
cdr3_aa: CSARVGSLNTEAFF; cdr3_nt: TGCAGTGCTAGAGTCGGCAGCCTGAACACTGAAGCTTTCTTT; d_call: -; clone_size: -; j_call: TRBJ1-1; v_call: TRBV20-1
cdr3_aa: CASSATWAPTDTQYF; cdr3_nt: TGTGCCAGCAGCGCAACCTGGGCCCCCACAGATACGCAGTATTTT; d_call: -; clone_size: few; j_call: TRBJ2-3; v_call: TRBV3-1
cdr3_aa: CASREEGLEEETQYF; cdr3_nt: TGTGCCAGCAGGGAGGAGGGACTAGAGGAAGAGACCCAGTACTTC; d_call: TRBD2; clone_size: few; j_call: TRBJ2-5; v_call: TRBV5-6
cdr3_aa: CAWSSRGRGRLANEQFF; cdr3_nt: TGTGCCTGGAGTTCCCGGGGCAGGGGACGCCTTGCCAATGAGCAGTTCTTC; d_call: -; clone_size: few; j_call: TRBJ2-1; v_call: TRBV30